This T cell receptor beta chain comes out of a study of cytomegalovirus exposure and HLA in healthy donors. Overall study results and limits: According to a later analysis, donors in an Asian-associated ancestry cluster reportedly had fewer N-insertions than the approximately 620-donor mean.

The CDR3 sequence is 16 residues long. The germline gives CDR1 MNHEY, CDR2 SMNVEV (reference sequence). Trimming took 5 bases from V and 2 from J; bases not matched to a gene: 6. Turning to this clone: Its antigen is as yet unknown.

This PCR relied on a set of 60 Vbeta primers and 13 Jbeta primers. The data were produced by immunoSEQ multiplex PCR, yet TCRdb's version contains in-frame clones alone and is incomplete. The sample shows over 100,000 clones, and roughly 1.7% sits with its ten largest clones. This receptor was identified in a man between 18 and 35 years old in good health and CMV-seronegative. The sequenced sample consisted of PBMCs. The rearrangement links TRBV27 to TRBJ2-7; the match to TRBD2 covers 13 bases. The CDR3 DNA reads TGTGCCAGCAGTCCCGGGACTAGCGGGGCAGCCTACGAGCAGTACTTC. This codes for CASSPGTSGAAYEQYF.